Listed below are T cell receptor beta chains from one sample, sequenced in a study of control samples from healthy donors and cancer patients. This table comes from immunoSEQ multiplex PCR, and its TCRdb copy is limited to in-frame clones, with some not included. The repertoire includes about 270,000 clones, around 79% of them detected once, and about an eighth sits in the top ten. The sequencing sample was made of PBMCs. These receptors all come from a woman aged 60-70 years with lung cancer. CDR3s include the opening cysteine and the closing phenylalanine or tryptophan. D genes are given only for firm matches. A clone size is listed for some rows: how often the clone was seen (once, few, many), or a class if it is expanded.

CDR3nt	CDR3aa	d_gene	j_gene	v_gene	abundance
TGTGCCAGCAGCCAAGATGAAGCGGCCGTGACCCAGTACTTC	CASSQDEAAVTQYF	-	TRBJ2-5	TRBV4-2	-
TGCGCCAGCCGCGGGACTAGCGGGGTTAATGAGCAGTTCTTC	CASRGTSGVNEQFF	TRBD2	TRBJ2-1	TRBV5-1	-
TGTGCCAGCAGTTCCACGGCCGTCCGCCTGAAATGGCTAGGGGGATCCTACAATGAGCAGTTCTTC	CASSSTAVRLKWLGGSYNEQFF	-	TRBJ2-1	TRBV27	-
TGTGCCAGCAGGGGGGGGGAGACCCAGTACTTC	CASRGGETQYF	TRBD2	TRBJ2-5	TRBV11-1	few
TGTGCCAGCAGCTTGGAAGGCGGCCCTGGGCCCCAGCATTTT	CASSLEGGPGPQHF	-	TRBJ1-5	TRBV5-8	-
TGCAGTGCTAGTCCCCATAGCGGGGTCAAAAACATTCAGTACTTC	CSASPHSGVKNIQYF	TRBD2	TRBJ2-4	TRBV20-1	-
TGTGCCAGCATAGAACAGTCTAATTCACCCCTCCACTTT	CASIEQSNSPLHF	-	TRBJ1-6	TRBV28	-
TGTGCCAGCTCCGGGACTAGCGGAAACACAGATACGCAGTATTTT	CASSGTSGNTDTQYF	TRBD2	TRBJ2-3	TRBV3-1/TRBV3-2	-
TGTGCCAGCAGCTTGGCGGCAGGGTTCTCTGGAAACACCATATATTTT	CASSLAAGFSGNTIYF	-	TRBJ1-3	TRBV5-4	-
TGTGCCAGCAGCCAACCACCTGGGACTAGCGGGGCCTACAATGAGCAGTTCTTC	CASSQPPGTSGAYNEQFF	TRBD2	TRBJ2-1	TRBV3-1/TRBV3-2	-
TGTGCCAGTAGTTCAGGGACATCCGGGGAGACCCAGTACTTC	CASSSGTSGETQYF	-	TRBJ2-5	TRBV19	-
TGTGCCAGCACCTCACCGACAGATACGCAGTATTTT	CASTSPTDTQYF	-	TRBJ2-3	TRBV21-1	few
TGTGCCATCAGACAGGGAAGGGAATCACCCCTCCACTTT	CAIRQGRESPLHF	-	TRBJ1-6	TRBV10-3	-
TGTGCCAGCGGTCGACTAGCGGGAGGGGCAGATACGCAGTATTTT	CASGRLAGGADTQYF	TRBD2	TRBJ2-3	TRBV28	-
TGCGCCAGCAGCCCCCGGGTCGGGACAGGGAACACCGGGGAGCTGTTTTTT	CASSPRVGTGNTGELFF	TRBD1	TRBJ2-2	TRBV4-1	-
TGTGCCAGCAGCGTAGGTCCGAGCAATCAGCCCCAGCATTTT	CASSVGPSNQPQHF	-	TRBJ1-5	TRBV9	-
TGTGCCAGCAGTTTAGTTGCGGACAGCTCCTACGAGCAGTACTTC	CASSLVADSSYEQYF	-	TRBJ2-7	TRBV27	-
TGCGCCAGCAGTGATTCGGGGGGACCCATTTACACTGAAGCTTTCTTT	CASSDSGGPIYTEAFF	-	TRBJ1-1	TRBV10-2	few
TGTGCCAGCAGTTTTAAGAATGAGCAGTTCTTC	CASSFKNEQFF	-	TRBJ2-1	TRBV27	-
TGTGCCAGCAGTAACCGGGACAGCCATGAAGCTTTCTTT	CASSNRDSHEAFF	TRBD1	TRBJ1-1	TRBV6-5	once
TGTGCCAGCAGCTTAGCAGAGATGGACGAGCAGTACTTC	CASSLAEMDEQYF	-	TRBJ2-7	TRBV5-6	few
TGTGCCAGCCGATGGGGAAGGTTGAGGAACACTGAAGCTTTCTTT	CASRWGRLRNTEAFF	-	TRBJ1-1	TRBV5-6	-